These T cell receptor beta chains were read from a single sample in a study of T cell repertoires in cytomegalovirus infection. TCRdb reanalysed the reads using MiXCR and keeps one entry per CDR3 protein. In the table there are around 74,000 distinct CDR3 sequences, more than 3% of which are singletons. The sequenced sample was PBMCs. These TCRs come from a human donor in good health (CMV status not recorded). Some clones in this sample may be carry-over from other donors' samples. Each CDR3 is given with its conserved first and last residue. The D gene is left open where the match is weak. Clone size is stated in some rows and not others, as once, few, many or a class when expanded.

V gene	clone size	J gene	D gene	CDR3 protein	CDR3 DNA
TRBV3-1	many	TRBJ1-6	NA	CASSHLGRTGSPLHF	TGTGCCAGCAGTCATCTTGGAAGGACGGGTTCACCCCTCCACTTT
TRBV6-2/TRBV6-3	many	TRBJ1-2	NA	CASSARQVPYGYTF	TGTGCCAGCAGTGCCCGACAGGTTCCCTATGGCTACACCTTC
TRBV11-2	many	TRBJ1-1	TRBD1	CASRLRGHTEAFF	TGTGCCAGCAGACTAAGGGGGCACACTGAAGCTTTCTTT
TRBV12-3/TRBV12-4	many	TRBJ1-1	NA	CASSLISGFNEAFF	TGTGCCAGCAGTTTAATATCGGGATTTAATGAAGCTTTCTTT
TRBV7-3	many	TRBJ2-3	NA	CASSFSSTDTQYF	TGTGCCAGCAGCTTCTCTAGCACAGATACGCAGTATTTT
TRBV7-8	many	TRBJ1-6	NA	CASSSSRRQAPIPNSPLHF	TGTGCCAGCAGCTCCTCCCGCCGCCAGGCACCCATACCTAATTCACCCCTCCACTTT
TRBV7-3	many	TRBJ2-5	NA	CASSLAGAEGETQYF	TGTGCCAGCAGCTTAGCGGGGGCTGAGGGAGAGACCCAGTACTTC
TRBV7-8	many	TRBJ1-1	NA	CASSSGRRGYTEAFF	TGTGCCAGCAGCTCTGGCCGGCGGGGATACACTGAAGCTTTCTTT
TRBV28	many	TRBJ2-7	NA	CASSPRGISYEQYF	TGTGCCAGCAGTCCTCGAGGCATCTCCTACGAGCAGTACTTC
TRBV29-1	NA	TRBJ2-1	TRBD2	CSASGLAGAAQFF	TGCAGCGCGTCGGGACTAGCGGGGGCTGCGCAGTTCTTC
TRBV20-1	many	TRBJ1-2	NA	CSASSRGLDYGYTF	TGCAGTGCTAGCTCCAGGGGTTTAGACTATGGCTACACCTTC
TRBV28	many	TRBJ2-5	TRBD2	CASSFARPGLAGTRGKTQYF	TGTGCCAGCAGTTTCGCTAGACCGGGACTAGCGGGGACCAGGGGGAAGACCCAGTACTTC
TRBV7-2	many	TRBJ1-2	NA	CASSLGATYGYTF	TGTGCCAGCAGCTTAGGTGCAACATATGGCTACACCTTC
TRBV7-2	many	TRBJ2-7	NA	CASSLVQGSYEQYF	TGTGCCAGCAGCTTAGTGCAGGGTAGCTACGAGCAGTACTTC
TRBV7-8	many	TRBJ1-4	TRBD1	CASSFYRDRVDNEKLFF	TGTGCCAGCAGCTTTTACCGGGACAGGGTTGATAATGAAAAACTGTTTTTT
TRBV30	many	TRBJ1-2	NA	CAWSVVRMLGYTF	TGTGCCTGGAGTGTAGTCAGGATGCTTGGCTACACCTTC
TRBV20-1	many	TRBJ1-5	TRBD1	CSARPYFDRVSNQPQHF	TGCAGTGCTAGACCGTACTTCGACAGGGTGAGCAATCAGCCCCAGCATTTT
TRBV7-3	many	TRBJ1-1	NA	CASSLQVPIPNTEAFF	TGTGCCAGCAGCCTACAAGTGCCGATCCCGAACACTGAAGCTTTCTTT
TRBV20-1	many	TRBJ1-1	NA	CSARVSGEKTEAFF	TGCAGTGCTAGAGTTTCCGGGGAAAAAACTGAAGCTTTCTTT
TRBV7-8	many	TRBJ1-1	NA	CASSLGIGEGAYIEAFF	TGTGCCAGCAGCTTAGGGATTGGAGAAGGGGCTTATATTGAAGCTTTCTTT
TRBV7-2	many	TRBJ1-5	NA	CASSLGDQPQHF	TGTGCCAGCAGCTTAGGGGACCAGCCCCAGCATTTT
TRBV4-1	many	TRBJ2-4	TRBD2	CASSHRGGVKNIQYF	TGCGCCAGCAGCCATCGCGGGGGGGTAAAAAACATTCAGTACTTC
TRBV6-2/TRBV6-3	many	TRBJ2-4	TRBD1	CASGTTGGTKNIQYF	TGTGCCAGCGGAACGACAGGGGGTACCAAAAACATTCAGTACTTC
TRBV7-2	many	TRBJ2-2	TRBD2	CASSLEGGRGGRELFF	TGTGCCAGCAGCTTGGAAGGGGGTCGGGGGGGTCGGGAGCTGTTTTTT
TRBV19	many	TRBJ1-6	NA	CASSNEGRNSPLHF	TGTGCCAGTAGTAATGAGGGGAGGAATTCACCCCTCCACTTT
TRBV28	many	TRBJ2-1	NA	CASSLSGGGPYNEQFF	TGTGCCAGCAGTTTATCAGGCGGGGGCCCTTACAATGAGCAGTTCTTC
TRBV29-1	many	TRBJ1-4	TRBD1	CSADPGQGELFF	TGCAGCGCCGACCCCGGACAGGGCGAACTGTTTTTT
TRBV5-4	many	TRBJ2-2	NA	CASSFLVGKDGELFF	TGTGCCAGCAGCTTCCTAGTAGGAAAGGACGGGGAGCTGTTTTTT
TRBV7-6	many	TRBJ1-1	NA	CASSLAHTNTEAFF	TGTGCCAGCAGCTTAGCCCATACGAACACTGAAGCTTTCTTT
TRBV6-2/TRBV6-3	many	TRBJ1-2	NA	CASCRTIANYGYTF	TGTGCCAGCTGCCGGACAATAGCTAACTATGGCTACACCTTC
TRBV7-2	medium-sized	TRBJ2-5	NA	CASSSITGLETQYF	TGTGCCAGCAGCTCCATAACAGGGTTGGAGACCCAGTACTTC
TRBV7-2	medium-sized	TRBJ2-1	NA	CASSFVGAYNEQFF	TGTGCCAGCAGCTTCGTGGGTGCCTACAATGAGCAGTTCTTC
TRBV7-9	many	TRBJ1-1	NA	CASSQGVGQKAFF	TGTGCCAGCAGCCAAGGTGTCGGTCAAAAAGCTTTCTTT
TRBV24-1	many	TRBJ2-3	TRBD2	CATSDPDSGGRDTQYF	TGTGCCACCAGTGATCCAGACAGCGGGGGGCGGGATACGCAGTATTTT
TRBV7-9	many	TRBJ2-1	TRBD2	CASSLSLAGTYNEQFF	TGTGCCAGCAGCTTAAGCCTAGCGGGTACCTACAATGAGCAGTTCTTC
TRBV7-2	many	TRBJ1-4	NA	CASSLGQASEKLFF	TGTGCCAGCAGCTTGGGCCAGGCTTCCGAAAAACTGTTTTTT
TRBV7-8	many	TRBJ2-1	TRBD2	CASSPRTSGGEQFF	TGTGCCAGCAGCCCGAGGACTAGCGGGGGGGAGCAGTTCTTC
TRBV10-3	many	TRBJ2-1	NA	CAIRGVGGFGSYNEQFF	TGTGCCATCAGGGGGGTAGGAGGCTTTGGCTCCTACAATGAGCAGTTCTTC
TRBV7-2	many	TRBJ1-4	NA	CASSLREREKLFF	TGTGCCAGCAGCTTACGGGAACGAGAAAAACTGTTTTTT
TRBV7-2	many	TRBJ1-6	NA	CASSSRRVDSSYNSPLHF	TGTGCCAGCAGTTCGAGGAGGGTGGACAGCTCCTATAATTCACCCCTCCACTTT
TRBV12-3/TRBV12-4	many	TRBJ1-6	TRBD1	CASSSGQGGSPLHF	TGTGCCAGCAGTTCGGGACAGGGCGGCTCACCCCTCCACTTT
TRBV7-2	many	TRBJ1-2	NA	CASSFGRVIGYTF	TGTGCCAGCAGCTTTGGCAGGGTGATAGGCTACACCTTC
TRBV7-2	many	TRBJ2-3	NA	CASTLGIDTQYF	TGTGCCAGCACCCTCGGGATAGATACGCAGTATTTT
TRBV29-1	many	TRBJ2-4	NA	CSVELVTDIQYF	TGCAGCGTTGAACTAGTTACGGACATTCAGTACTTC
TRBV28	many	TRBJ1-1	NA	CASTTPMNTEAFF	TGTGCCAGCACCACCCCAATGAACACTGAAGCTTTCTTT
TRBV7-2	many	TRBJ1-1	TRBD1	CASSLDRGREAFF	TGTGCCAGCAGCTTGGACAGGGGCAGGGAAGCTTTCTTT
TRBV12-3/TRBV12-4	many	TRBJ1-5	TRBD1	CASSWDRGLNSNQPQHF	TGTGCCAGCAGTTGGGACAGGGGGCTGAATAGCAATCAGCCCCAGCATTTT
TRBV20-1	many	TRBJ2-7	NA	CSARVGGAQGVTYEQYF	TGCAGTGCTAGAGTCGGGGGCGCACAGGGAGTGACCTACGAGCAGTACTTC
TRBV19	many	TRBJ1-1	TRBD1	CASSIGDSGNTEAFF	TGTGCCAGTAGTATCGGGGACAGTGGGAACACTGAAGCTTTCTTT
TRBV20-1	many	TRBJ2-7	TRBD1	CSARDRIYSYEQYF	TGCAGTGCTAGGGACAGGATATACTCCTACGAGCAGTACTTC
TRBV27	many	TRBJ1-2	TRBD1	CASRPNRGSYGYTF	TGTGCCAGCAGACCCAACAGGGGTAGCTATGGCTACACCTTC
TRBV7-2	many	TRBJ2-5	TRBD2	CASSLAPAGGIQETQYF	TGTGCCAGCAGCTTAGCGCCAGCGGGGGGTATTCAAGAGACCCAGTACTTC
TRBV30	many	TRBJ1-5	NA	CAWSVKQGNQPQHF	TGTGCCTGGAGTGTTAAACAGGGCAATCAGCCCCAGCATTTT